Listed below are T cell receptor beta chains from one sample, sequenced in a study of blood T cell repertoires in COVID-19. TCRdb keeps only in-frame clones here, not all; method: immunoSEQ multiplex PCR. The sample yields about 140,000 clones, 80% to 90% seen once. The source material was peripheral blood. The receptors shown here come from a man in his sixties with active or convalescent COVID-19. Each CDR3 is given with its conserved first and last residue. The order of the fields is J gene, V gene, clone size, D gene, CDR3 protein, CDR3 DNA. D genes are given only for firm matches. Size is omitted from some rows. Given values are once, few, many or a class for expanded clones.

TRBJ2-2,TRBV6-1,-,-,CASSEAVGGTGELFF,TGTGCCAGCAGTGAAGCTGTAGGGGGCACCGGGGAGCTGTTTTTT
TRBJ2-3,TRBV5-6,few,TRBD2,CASSPLGGDTQYF,TGTGCCAGCAGCCCTCTCGGGGGGGATACGCAGTATTTT
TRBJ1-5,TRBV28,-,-,CASSVLESDSNQPQHF,TGTGCCAGCAGTGTACTAGAGTCCGATAGCAATCAGCCCCAGCATTTT
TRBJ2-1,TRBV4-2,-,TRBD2,CASSASLTSGTIYNEQFF,TGTGCCAGCAGCGCATCGTTGACAAGCGGGACCATCTACAATGAGCAGTTCTTC
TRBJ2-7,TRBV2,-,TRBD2,CASTSGNSYEQYF,TGTGCCAGCACGAGCGGGAACTCCTACGAGCAGTACTTC
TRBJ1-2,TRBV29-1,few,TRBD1,CSVEGGQVRGYTF,TGCAGCGTTGAAGGGGGACAGGTACGGGGCTACACCTTC
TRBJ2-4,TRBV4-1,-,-,CASSLLWTTGTKNIQYF,TGCGCCAGCAGCCTTCTCTGGACAACAGGGACCAAAAACATTCAGTACTTC
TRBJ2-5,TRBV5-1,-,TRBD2,CASSRRDGGLAGEVRHETQYF,TGCGCCAGCAGCCGGAGGGACGGGGGACTAGCGGGAGAAGTTCGGCACGAGACCCAGTACTTC
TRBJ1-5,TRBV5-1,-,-,CASRTNQRQPRYSNQPQHF,TGCGCCAGCCGGACCAATCAAAGACAGCCAAGATATAGCAATCAGCCCCAGCATTTT
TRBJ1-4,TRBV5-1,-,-,CASSEQGFPNEKLFF,TGCGCCAGCAGCGAACAGGGTTTTCCTAATGAAAAACTGTTTTTT
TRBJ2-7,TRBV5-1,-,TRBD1,CASSLTGAPPYEQYF,TGCGCCAGCAGCTTGACAGGGGCACCACCCTACGAGCAGTACTTC
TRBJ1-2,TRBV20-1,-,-,CSARVSGGYTF,TGCAGTGCTAGAGTTAGCGGAGGCTACACCTTC
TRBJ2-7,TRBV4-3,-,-,CASSTRNRAGEQYF,TGCGCCAGCAGCACTCGAAACAGGGCGGGCGAGCAGTACTTC
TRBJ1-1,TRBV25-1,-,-,CASCSGGAGEAFF,TGTGCCAGCTGCTCGGGGGGCGCGGGTGAAGCTTTCTTT
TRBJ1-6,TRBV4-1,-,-,CASSQEEAMTSPLHF,TGCGCCAGCAGCCAAGAAGAGGCCATGACTTCACCCCTCCACTTT
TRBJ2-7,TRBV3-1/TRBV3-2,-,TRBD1,CASSQGQADRGFYEQYF,TGTGCCAGCAGCCAGGGCCAGGCGGACAGGGGCTTTTACGAGCAGTACTTC
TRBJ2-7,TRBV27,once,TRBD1,CASSLRGQGKFYEQYF,TGTGCCAGCAGTTTACGAGGACAGGGGAAATTTTACGAGCAGTACTTC
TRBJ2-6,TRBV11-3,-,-,CASSRDSGANVLTF,TGTGCCAGCAGCCGCGACTCTGGGGCCAACGTCCTGACTTTC
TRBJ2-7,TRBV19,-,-,CASSMDRQSSSYEQYF,TGTGCCAGTAGTATGGATCGGCAGTCTAGCTCCTACGAGCAGTACTTC
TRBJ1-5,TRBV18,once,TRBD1,CASSPPGQNNQPQHF,TGTGCCAGCTCACCACCGGGACAGAACAATCAGCCCCAGCATTTT
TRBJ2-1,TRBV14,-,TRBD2,CASSHAPLAGANEQFF,TGTGCCAGCAGCCATGCCCCTCTAGCGGGAGCCAATGAGCAGTTCTTC
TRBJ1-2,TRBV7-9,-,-,CASSLGGGTPYGYTF,TGTGCCAGCAGCTTAGGGGGGGGGACTCCCTATGGCTACACCTTC
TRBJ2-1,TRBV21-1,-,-,CASSERDYNEQFF,TGTGCCAGCAGCGAACGGGATTACAATGAGCAGTTCTTC
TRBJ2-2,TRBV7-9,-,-,CASRPSVGTGELFF,TGTGCCAGCCGTCCTAGCGTTGGCACCGGGGAGCTGTTTTTT